Below, 28 T cell receptor beta chains from the same sample are listed, as sequenced in a study of molecular identifiers for immune sequencing clone quantification (dated by TCRdb to 2016 to 2018). Preparation of the library involved PCR. The instrument was a NextSeq 500. TCRdb reanalyzed the raw reads on its own, using fastp at Q25 for trimming and MiXCR for clone calling, and kept in-frame beta chains. All rows with the same CDR3 protein become a single entry with the most common DNA and genes. In all, the sample holds a few hundred thousand distinct CDR3 sequences, and about a quarter of those were seen once. In total, the top ten clones hold 0.7% to 0.95% of the sample. Sequencing input: naive CD8+ T cells from blood, with Jurkat cell RNA spiked in. In the paper's terms, the cell subset or site label means: FACS-sorted CD8+CD4-CCR7+CD45RA+ naive T cells. Receptors originate from a human donor in good health. Some libraries in this study had Jurkat cell RNA spiked in.

This clonotype has more than one count but fewer than ten. This chain uses TRBV6-5 with TRBJ1-3, with 7 bases identical to TRBD1. Germline V CDR1 and CDR2: MNHEY, SVGAGI. The CDR3 length is 16 residues. V was clipped by 0 bases and J by 3 bases; unmatched bases: 5. CDR3 nucleotide sequence: TGTGCCAGCAGTTACTCATGGGACAGAGTTGGAAACACCATATATTTT. It encodes CASSYSWDRVGNTIYF.

As to this clonotype: One end of the junction varies from germline; a read error may be responsible. The chain joins TRBV20-1 to TRBJ1-5; TRBD1 might be the D (5 bases). The germline gives CDR1 DFQATT, CDR2 SNEGSKA (reference sequence). The CDR3 has 13 residues. The DNA of the CDR3 is TGCGGTGCTAGCAGGGCATCCAATCAGCCCCAGCATTTT. Translating gives CGASRASNQPQHF.

This clonotype was seen more than once but under ten times. The V gene is TRBV19, the J gene TRBJ2-5; D might be TRBD2 (5 bases). The CDR3 is made up of 18 amino acids. Trimming took off 0 bases at V and 4 bases at J, with 21 bases between the two ends. Germline loops: CDR1 LNHDA, CDR2 SQIVND (reference sequence). CDR3 in amino acids: CASSIEDRGIPGGETQYF. The CDR3 nucleotides read TGTGCCAGTAGTATAGAGGATCGGGGAATCCCGGGTGGAGAGACCCAGTACTTC.

As DNA, the CDR3 is TGTGCCAGCAGCTATCCGGGGGGTTACGAGCAGTACTTC. It encodes CASSYPGGYEQYF. The chain joins TRBV7-9 to TRBJ2-7; TRBD2 aligns across 7 bases. The CDR3 loop spans 13 amino acids. After removal of 4 bases from V and 4 bases from J, the junction contained 4 bases not matched to a gene. The germline gives CDR1 SEHNR, CDR2 FQNEAQ (reference sequence). The full variable domain, completed using reference TRBV7-9 and TRBJ2-7, is DTGVSQNPRHKITKRGQNVTFRCDPISEHNRLYWYRQTLGQGPEFLTYFQNEAQLEKSRLLSDRFSAERPKGSFSTLEIQRTEQGDSAMYLCASSYPGGYEQYFGPGTRLTVT.

With respect to this clonotype: This may stem from a read error, because a much larger clone lies one nucleotide away. The V and J genes are TRBV5-1 and TRBJ2-7, with a possible D match to TRBD1 (6 bases). V shed 2 bases and J shed 2 bases, with 11 bases lying between them. Germline CDR1 and CDR2: SGHRS and YFSETQ. The CDR3 loop spans 14 amino acids. The CDR3 nucleotides are TGCGCCAGCAGCTTTCAGGGGTCTACCTACGAGCAGTACTTC. Protein product: CASSFQGSTYEQYF. The full variable domain, completed using reference TRBV5-1 and TRBJ2-7, is KAGVTQTPRYLIKTRGQQVTLSCSPISGHRSVSWYQQTPGQGLQFLFEYFSETQRNKGNFPGRFSGRQFSNSRSEMNVSTLELGDSALYLCASSFQGSTYEQYFGPGTRLTVT.

Turning to this clonotype: The final CDR3 position lacks the conserved phenylalanine or tryptophan, pointing to a likely read error. The rearrangement uses TRBV12-3 or TRBV12-4 and TRBJ2-1; 10 bases fit TRBD2. The CDR3 extends over 11 amino acids. In DNA form, the CDR3 reads TGTGCTAGCGGGAGGCGGGATGAGCAGTTCCTC. As protein: CASGRRDEQFL.

The sample holds many counts of this clonotype. This chain joins TRBV29-1 and TRBJ2-1; TRBD1 aligns across 10 bases. Germline V gene lookup returns CDR1 SQVTM and CDR2 ANQGSEA. The V segment lost 0 bases and the J segment 6 bases; nucleotides outside the gene matches: 5. The CDR3 spans 15 residues. Written as DNA, the CDR3 is TGCAGCGTTGAAGATCGGGACAGGGGAATCAATGAGCAGTTCTTC. It translates to CSVEDRDRGINEQFF.

V and J are TRBV25-1 and TRBJ2-1; D is uncertain. From germline, CDR1 is MGHDK and CDR2 SYGVNS. This CDR3 region has 15 residues. V was pared by 2 bases and J by 1 base, with 9 bases between. The CDR3: CASSEGVRSYNEQFF. In DNA, the CDR3 is TGTGCCAGCAGTGAAGGGGTGCGGTCCTACAATGAGCAGTTCTTC.

This clonotype has a count of ten or more. CDR3 DNA: TGCGCCAGCAGCTGGGCGGGAGGTTCCCCGAACACCGGGGAGCTGTTTTTT. Protein sequence: CASSWAGGSPNTGELFF. The genes are TRBV5-1 and TRBJ2-2; 8 bases are a match to TRBD2. Trimming removed 3 bases from V and 0 bases from J; junction bases left unmatched: 7. The germline gives CDR1 SGHRS, CDR2 YFSETQ. CDR3 length equals 17 residues.

This clonotype showed up many times. This rearrangement joins TRBV5-4 to TRBJ2-5; TRBD2 matches 9 bases. J was trimmed by 4 bases and V by 3 bases; bases with no gene match: 4. The CDR3 contains 14 residues. The germline gives CDR1 SGHNT, CDR2 YYREEE (reference sequence). CDR3 protein: CASSWDSGRETQYF. CDR3 nucleotides: TGTGCCAGCAGCTGGGATAGCGGGAGAGAGACCCAGTACTTC.

This clonotype was detected many times. V gene TRBV7-9 combines with J gene TRBJ1-1; D is possibly TRBD1 (6 bases). Germline V gives CDR1 SEHNR, CDR2 FQNEAQ (reference sequence). V lost 1 base and J 4 bases, leaving 13 bases between the germline ends. This CDR3 spans 15 amino acids. CDR3 residues: CASSLDGQGFTEAFF. The DNA for the CDR3 is TGTGCCAGCAGCTTAGATGGCCAGGGGTTCACTGAAGCTTTCTTT.

At least ten counts were recorded for this clonotype. The chain joins TRBV7-2 to TRBJ2-1; 12 bases are shared with TRBD2. Per germline, CDR1 SGHTA and CDR2 FQGNSA. J lost 3 bases, V lost 1 base, and 1 base had no gene match. CDR3 length: 16 residues. CDR3 protein: CASSLGTSGIYNEQFF. The CDR3 DNA is TGTGCCAGCAGCTTAGGGACTAGCGGGATCTACAATGAGCAGTTCTTC.

Many counts were recorded for this clonotype. The genes are TRBV7-6 and TRBJ2-3; possibly TRBD1 or TRBD2 for D (5 bases each). V lost 1 base, J lost 5 bases, and 10 bases lay in between. The V gene's germline CDR1 is SGHVS and CDR2 FNYEAQ. The CDR3 runs 14 residues. This chain's CDR3 is CASSLGDRRDTQYF. The CDR3 region has the DNA TGTGCCAGCAGCTTAGGGGACCGACGAGATACGCAGTATTTT.

CDR3 DNA: TGTGCCAGCTTGGAGGAAAACACCGGGGAGCTGTTTTTT. Its protein is CASLEENTGELFF. The chain combines TRBV6-2 or TRBV6-3 with TRBJ2-2, with a possible D match to TRBD2 (5 bases). The V gene lost 8 bases and the J gene lost 2 bases, with 9 bases spanning the gap. This CDR3 has 13 residues. Germline V CDR1 and CDR2: MNHEY, SVGEGT.

The table lists this clonotype with a few counts. At one end, the junction sequence differs from germline, possibly due to a read error. The rearrangement uses TRBV9 and TRBJ1-6, with D unresolved. The CDR3 consists of 12 residues. Germline V gene data show CDR1 as SGDLS and CDR2 as YYNGEE. The CDR3 coding sequence is TGTGCCAGCAGCGTAGATAACTCACCCCTCCACTTT. It yields the protein CASSVDNSPLHF.

Turning to this clonotype: Since a much larger clone is just one base distant, this may be a read error. This sequence joins TRBV29-1 and TRBJ2-3, with 16 nucleotides matching TRBD2. Germline-derived CDR1 and CDR2 are SQVTM and ANQGSEA. The CDR3 runs 16 residues. CDR3 in amino acids: CSVWGLAGGLADAQYF. The CDR3 DNA is TGCAGCGTCTGGGGACTAGCGGGGGGGCTGGCAGATGCGCAGTATTTT.

This clonotype was recorded at least ten times. Here the CDR3 reads CSVGPFAENTEAFF. The CDR3 nucleotides are TGCAGCGTTGGACCCTTCGCAGAGAACACTGAAGCTTTCTTT. J is TRBJ1-1 and V is TRBV29-1; D ambiguous. Trimming removed 4 bases from V and 1 base from J, with 13 bases in between. This CDR3 has 14 residues. Germline CDR1 and CDR2: SQVTM and ANQGSEA.

In its sample, this clonotype was seen many times. The CDR3 sequence is CASSPTGIVDYTF. The CDR3 nucleotides are TGTGCCAGCAGTCCCACAGGGATAGTGGACTACACCTTC. The chain has TRBV6-5 and TRBJ1-2, with a tentative D call TRBD1 (6 bases). The length of the CDR3 is 13 residues. V lost 5 bases and J 10 bases, leaving 17 bases between the germline ends. CDR1 MNHEY and CDR2 SVGAGI come from the germline V gene.

At least ten counts were recorded for this clonotype. The chain couples TRBV6-2 or TRBV6-3 to TRBJ1-5; 7 bases align to TRBD1. Unmatched junction bases numbered 4, after V lost 6 bases and J lost 2 bases. This CDR3 has 14 residues. Germline values: CDR1 MNHEY, CDR2 SVGEGT. CDR3 coding DNA: TGTGCCAGCAGCACTACAGGGGGCAATCAGCCCCAGCATTTT. It yields the protein CASSTTGGNQPQHF.

This chain uses TRBV4-1 with TRBJ1-6; perhaps TRBD1 as D (5 bases). Germline CDR1 and CDR2: MGHRA and YSYEKL. V was cut by 2 bases and J by 6 bases, with 14 bases left in between. This CDR3 spans 16 amino acids. CDR3 protein: CASSQNDRQLNSPLHF. The CDR3 region has the DNA TGCGCCAGCAGCCAAAACGACCGACAGCTTAATTCACCCCTCCACTTT.

The count of this clonotype is one. This sequence may be a read error, since a much larger clone differs from it by one base. The CDR3 nucleotides are TGTGCCGGCGGCGCGGGAGGTTTATACGAGCAGTACTTC. Translation gives CAGGAGGLYEQYF. The chain joins TRBV6-5 to TRBJ2-7; TRBD2 agrees at 8 bases. CDR3 length: 13 residues. The trim removed 11 bases at V and 4 bases at J, leaving 10 bases unmatched. The germline gives CDR1 MNHEY, CDR2 SVGAGI.

For the CDR3, the DNA is TGTGCCTGGAGTGGACTATCGGAAGAGACCCAGTACTTC. Encoded protein: CAWSGLSEETQYF. The gene calls are TRBV30 and TRBJ2-5, with D possibly matching TRBD2 (5 bases). Germline lookup yields CDR1 GTSNPN and CDR2 SVGIG (reference sequence). V was pared by 1 base and J by 3 bases, with 9 bases between. The CDR3 extends over 13 amino acids.

Note on this clonotype: It is likely a read error, because the conserved phenylalanine at the end of the CDR3 is missing. This chain connects TRBV10-3 to TRBJ2-1; 7 nucleotides line up with TRBD1. There are 11 residues in the CDR3. Trimming cost V 6 bases and J 8 bases; bases outside gene matches: 1. Germline V gene data show CDR1 as ENHRY and CDR2 as SYGVKD. This CDR3 reads CAIRQGHEQFL. In nucleotides, the CDR3 is TGTGCCATCAGACAGGGGCATGAGCAGTTCCTC.

Points on this clonotype: One junction end disagrees with the germline gene, perhaps due to a read error. The chain is built from TRBV4-1 and TRBJ2-7; 9 positions match TRBD2. This CDR3 spans 16 amino acids. Germline lookup yields CDR1 MGHRA and CDR2 YSYEKL. CDR3 nucleotides: TGCACCAGCAGCCAAGTTCTTAGCGGGGGTTCCTACGAGCAGTACTTC. This translates into CTSSQVLSGGSYEQYF.

This clonotype was counted a few times. The J gene is TRBJ1-3, the V gene TRBV7-6; unclear D gene. The CDR3 loop spans 15 amino acids. The V end lost 2 bases, the J end lost 0 bases, and 8 bases lay between the germline ends. The germline V gene has CDR1 SGHVS and CDR2 FNYEAQ. CDR3 loop: CASSLTVFSGNTIYF. The CDR3, as DNA: TGTGCCAGCAGCTTAACGGTATTCTCTGGAAACACCATATATTTT.

In DNA form, the CDR3 reads TGTGCCAGCAGTTACCGGGACGGTAGCAATCAGCCCCAGCATTTT. Protein: CASSYRDGSNQPQHF. This sequence joins TRBV5-6 and TRBJ1-5, with D maybe TRBD1 (5 bases). Trimming took off 5 bases at V and 0 bases at J, with 12 bases between the two ends. The CDR3 length is 15 residues. Germline CDR1 reads SGHDT; CDR2 reads YYEEEE.

This clonotype was detected ten times or more. The rearrangement joins TRBV28 to TRBJ2-5, with D tentatively TRBD2 (6 bases). CDR1 is MDHEN, CDR2 SYDVKM, per germline. The CDR3 runs 13 residues. V lost 6 bases and J lost 3, with 11 bases in between. The CDR3 bases are TGTGCCAGCAGCCCCTGGGGGGAAGAGACCCAGTACTTC. Protein sequence: CASSPWGEETQYF.

This clonotype has a count of ten or more. The chain employs TRBV19 and TRBJ2-7; D unclear. CDR3 length: 14 residues. Trimming took off 5 bases at V and 5 bases at J, with 16 bases between the two ends. CDR1 LNHDA and CDR2 SQIVND come from the germline V gene (reference sequence). Written as DNA, the CDR3 is TGTGCCAGTAGTTTGGGATTTCGAGGTAACGAGCAGTACTTC. It encodes CASSLGFRGNEQYF. Full variable domain (outside the CDR3, taken from reference TRBV19 and TRBJ2-7): DGGITQSPKYLFRKEGQNVTLSCEQNLNHDAMYWYRQDPGQGLRLIYYSQIVNDFQKGDIAEGYSVSREKKESFPLTVTSAQKNPTAFYLCASSLGFRGNEQYFGPGTRLTVT.